This T cell receptor beta chain was captured by sequencing in a study of identical twins. Study-wide results and limits: Fewer insertions characterized abundant cord blood beta clonotypes, whereas memory repertoires showed none.

A single record per CDR3 protein comes from TCRdb applying MiXCR to the 5' RACE reads. The repertoire consists of approximately 550,000 distinct CDR3 sequences, with approximately 20% occurring once and the leading ten covering about 0.48%. Trimming left V 5 bases short and J 4 bases short, with 12 bases between. The CDR3 has 14 amino acids. This clonotype showed up just a few times. Its antigen remains unknown. In addition, the sample was reused for a study of yellow fever vaccine responses in identical twins. Per that study: Reportedly, twins showed a vaccine T cell response that looked partly convergent and partly personalized.

Sequencing input: CD4+ T cells sorted from blood. The source of this sequence is a woman aged 18-29 years in good health. This chain uses TRBV12-3 or TRBV12-4 with TRBJ1-5; perhaps TRBD1 as D (6 bases). CDR3: CASSPRDINQPQHF. CDR3 bases: TGTGCCAGCAGTCCCCGGGACATAAATCAGCCCCAGCATTTT.